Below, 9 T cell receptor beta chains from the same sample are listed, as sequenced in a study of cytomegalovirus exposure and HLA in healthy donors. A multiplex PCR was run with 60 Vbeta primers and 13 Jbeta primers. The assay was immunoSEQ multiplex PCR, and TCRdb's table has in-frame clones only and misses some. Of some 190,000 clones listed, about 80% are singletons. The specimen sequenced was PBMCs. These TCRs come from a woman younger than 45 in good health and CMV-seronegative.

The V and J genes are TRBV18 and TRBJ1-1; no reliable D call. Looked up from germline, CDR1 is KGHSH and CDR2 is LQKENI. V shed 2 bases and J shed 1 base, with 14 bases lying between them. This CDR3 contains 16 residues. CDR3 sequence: CASSPSARRENTEAFF. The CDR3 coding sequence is TGTGCCAGCTCACCATCCGCCAGGAGGGAGAACACTGAAGCTTTCTTT.

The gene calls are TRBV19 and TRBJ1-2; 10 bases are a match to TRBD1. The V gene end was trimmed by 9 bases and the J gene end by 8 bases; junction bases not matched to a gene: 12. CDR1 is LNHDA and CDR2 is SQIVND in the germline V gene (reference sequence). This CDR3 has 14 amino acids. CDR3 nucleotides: TGTGCCAGCCGGGACAGGGGAAATTTACGGGGCTACACCTTC. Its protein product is CASRDRGNLRGYTF.

CDR3 sequence (DNA): TGTGCCAGTACCGAGACTCGGCAAGAGACCCAGTACTTC. It translates to CASTETRQETQYF. The V and J genes are TRBV19 and TRBJ2-5, with unresolved D. The germline V gene has CDR1 LNHDA and CDR2 SQIVND (reference sequence). The CDR3 has 13 residues. Trimming took 7 bases from V and 2 from J, leaving 11 bases between them.

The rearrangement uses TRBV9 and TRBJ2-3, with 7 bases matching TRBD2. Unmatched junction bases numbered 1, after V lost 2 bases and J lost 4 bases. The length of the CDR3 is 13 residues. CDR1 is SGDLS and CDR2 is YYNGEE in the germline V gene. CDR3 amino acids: CASSVAGADTQYF. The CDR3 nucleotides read TGTGCCAGCAGCGTGGCGGGAGCAGATACGCAGTATTTT.

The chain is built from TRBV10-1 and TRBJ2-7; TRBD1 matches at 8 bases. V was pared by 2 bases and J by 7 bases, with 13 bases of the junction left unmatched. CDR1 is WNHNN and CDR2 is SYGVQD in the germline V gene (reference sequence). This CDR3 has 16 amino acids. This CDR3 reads CASSEGPPTGVGEQYF. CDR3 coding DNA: TGCGCCAGCAGTGAGGGGCCCCCGACAGGGGTAGGAGAGCAGTACTTC.

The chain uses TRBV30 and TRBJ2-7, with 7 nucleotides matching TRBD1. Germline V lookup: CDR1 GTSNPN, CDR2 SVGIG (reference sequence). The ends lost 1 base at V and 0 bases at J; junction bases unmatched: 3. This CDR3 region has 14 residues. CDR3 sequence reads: CAWSGTGTSYEQYF. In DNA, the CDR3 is TGTGCCTGGAGTGGGACAGGAACCTCCTACGAGCAGTACTTC.

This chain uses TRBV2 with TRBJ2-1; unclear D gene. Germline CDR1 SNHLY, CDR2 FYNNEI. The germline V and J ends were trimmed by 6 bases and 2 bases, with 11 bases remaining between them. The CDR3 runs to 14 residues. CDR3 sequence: CASSQTVTYNEQFF. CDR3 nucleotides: TGTGCCAGCAGCCAAACAGTAACCTACAATGAGCAGTTCTTC.

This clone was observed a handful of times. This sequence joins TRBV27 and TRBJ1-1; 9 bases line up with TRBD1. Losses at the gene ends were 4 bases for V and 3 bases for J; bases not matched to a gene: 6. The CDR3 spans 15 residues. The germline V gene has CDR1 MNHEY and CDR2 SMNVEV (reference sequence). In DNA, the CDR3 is TGTGCCAGCAGTTCCGGGACAGGGATTGACACTGAAGCTTTCTTT. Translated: CASSSGTGIDTEAFF.

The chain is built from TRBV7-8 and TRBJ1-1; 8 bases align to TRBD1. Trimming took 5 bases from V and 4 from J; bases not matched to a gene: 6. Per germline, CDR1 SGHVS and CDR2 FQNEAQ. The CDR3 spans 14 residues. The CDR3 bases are TGTGCCAGCAGCCCTAACAGGGGGTCCACTGAAGCTTTCTTT. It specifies CASSPNRGSTEAFF.